The 25 T cell receptor beta chains in this list originate from one sample, sequenced in a study of cytomegalovirus exposure and HLA in healthy donors. Primers: 60 Vbeta forward and 13 Jbeta reverse. The method was immunoSEQ multiplex PCR; TCRdb's version includes in-frame clones alone and lacks a portion of them. This table has about 140,000 clones, around three quarters appearing once. Sequenced sample: PBMCs. These receptors were obtained from a woman younger than 35 in good health and CMV-seropositive.

This chain uses TRBV10-3 with TRBJ1-4, with unresolved D. V was cut by 7 bases and J by 6 bases, with 12 bases left in between. Germline CDR1 reads ENHRY; CDR2 reads SYGVKD. CDR3 length equals 13 residues. This CDR3 reads CAIKSGTDEKLFF. The CDR3 DNA reads TGTGCCATCAAGTCCGGCACAGATGAAAAACTGTTTTTT.

The V and J genes are TRBV5-5 and TRBJ2-2, with 9 nucleotides matching TRBD1. Trimming took 5 bases from V and 1 from J; bases not matched to a gene: 3. The germline V gene has CDR1 SGHKS and CDR2 YYEKEE (reference sequence). The CDR3 covers 15 residues. DNA of the CDR3: TGTGCCAGCAGTTGGGACAGGGTGAACACCGGGGAGCTGTTTTTT. Translated: CASSWDRVNTGELFF.

V gene TRBV4-3 combines with J gene TRBJ1-2; the match to TRBD1 covers 8 bases. Trimming cost V 1 base and J 4 bases; bases outside gene matches: 11. The germline gives CDR1 LGHNA, CDR2 YSLEER. This CDR3 has 17 amino acids. The CDR3 reads CASSQVAGTGRSYGYTF. The CDR3 DNA reads as TGCGCCAGCAGCCAAGTGGCCGGGACAGGCCGCAGCTATGGCTACACCTTC.

The chain uses TRBV6-1 and TRBJ1-4, with 10 bases matching TRBD1. Germline CDR1 MNHNS, CDR2 SASEGT. Trimming removed 6 bases from V and 8 bases from J; junction bases left unmatched: 15. The CDR3 contains 17 residues. This CDR3 reads CASSERTPGQGREKLFF. The CDR3 DNA reads as TGTGCCAGCAGCGAACGAACCCCGGGACAGGGGAGGGAAAAACTGTTTTTT.

The rearrangement uses TRBV9 and TRBJ2-5; 7 bases match TRBD2. The germline gives CDR1 SGDLS, CDR2 YYNGEE. The ends lost 4 bases at V and 1 base at J; junction bases unmatched: 4. The CDR3 spans 14 residues. DNA for the CDR3: TGTGCCAGCAGCACCCGGGGGGTCCAAGAGACCCAGTACTTC. It codes for CASSTRGVQETQYF.

The J gene is TRBJ1-5, the V gene TRBV19; 8 bases match TRBD1. Germline lookup yields CDR1 LNHDA and CDR2 SQIVND (reference sequence). This CDR3 region has 17 residues. J was trimmed by 5 bases and V by 7 bases; bases with no gene match: 16. Written as DNA, the CDR3 is TGTGCCAGTAAAGACAGGGGCCGGAGAACCTTCGATCAGCCCCAGCATTTT. This encodes CASKDRGRRTFDQPQHF.

A remark on this clone: Within the sample, other DNA sequences also encode this same CDR3. The chain couples TRBV18 to TRBJ1-5, with 7 positions matching TRBD1. V shed 5 bases and J 7 bases; nucleotides not matched to a gene: 17. The CDR3 loop spans 17 amino acids. Germline CDR1 reads KGHSH; CDR2 reads LQKENI. CDR3 DNA sequence: TGTGCCAGCTCAAGAAGCCGGGACAGAAAGAAGGAGCAGCCCCAGCATTTT. Translating it yields CASSRSRDRKKEQPQHF.

This chain joins TRBV5-1 and TRBJ2-5; possibly TRBD2 for D (5 bases). This CDR3 has 12 residues. Germline-derived CDR1 and CDR2 are SGHRS and YFSETQ. Trimming cost V 7 bases and J 4 bases, with 11 bases left between them. As DNA, the CDR3 is TGCGCCAGCGGTCCCGCGGGAGAGACCCAGTACTTC. This gives the protein CASGPAGETQYF.

This clone has more than one count but fewer than ten. The chain is built from TRBV19 and TRBJ1-5, with 8 bases fitting TRBD1. This CDR3 is 13 amino acids long. Germline loops: CDR1 LNHDA, CDR2 SQIVND (reference sequence). The V gene end was trimmed by 4 bases and the J gene end by 7 bases; junction bases not matched to a gene: 3. The CDR3 nucleotides read TGTGCCAGTAGTAAGGACAGGGTCCAGCCCCAGCATTTT. Translating it yields CASSKDRVQPQHF.

This chain joins TRBV5-1 and TRBJ2-7, with D perhaps matching TRBD2 (6 bases). The CDR3 runs to 14 residues. V was cut by 4 bases and J by 2 bases, with 13 bases left in between. CDR1 is SGHRS, CDR2 YFSETQ, per germline. The CDR3: CASSDSGRPYEQYF. The CDR3 DNA sequence: TGCGCCAGCAGCGACAGCGGGCGACCCTACGAGCAGTACTTC.

The DNA of the CDR3 is TGCGCCAGCAGCTTGATCCCAGGGGGCAGCTACGAGCAGTACTTC. This sequence encodes CASSLIPGGSYEQYF. The chain uses TRBV5-1 and TRBJ2-7, with 8 bases matching TRBD1. The length of the CDR3 is 15 residues. The J segment lost 3 bases and the V segment lost 1 base, leaving 6 bases of the junction unmatched. CDR1 SGHRS and CDR2 YFSETQ come from the germline V gene.

The chain employs TRBV6-1 and TRBJ1-1; 11 bases line up with TRBD1. Trimming removed 2 bases from V and 8 bases from J; junction bases left unmatched: 4. The CDR3 length is 14 residues. CDR1 and CDR2 from the germline V gene are MNHNS and SASEGT. This chain's CDR3 is CASSERTGGVEAFF. The CDR3 DNA is TGTGCCAGCAGTGAAAGGACAGGGGGCGTAGAAGCTTTCTTT.

The chain carries TRBV7-2 and TRBJ2-7, with a tentative D call TRBD1 (7 bases). Germline V gene lookup returns CDR1 SGHTA and CDR2 FQGNSA. Trimming removed 3 bases from V and 2 bases from J, with 11 bases in between. This CDR3 contains 14 residues. The DNA for the CDR3 is TGTGCCAGCAGCTTGGGCAGGGGGGCCTACGAGCAGTACTTC. Amino acid sequence: CASSLGRGAYEQYF.

The chain employs TRBV11-2 and TRBJ2-5; perhaps TRBD1 as D (6 bases). The V end lost 2 bases, the J end lost 1 base, and 17 bases lay between the germline ends. Germline CDR1 is SGHAT and CDR2 is FQNNGV. This CDR3 has 17 residues. CDR3 residues: CASSLYPGQKSQETQYF. The CDR3 bases are TGTGCCAGCAGCTTATATCCGGGACAAAAATCCCAAGAGACCCAGTACTTC.

The V and J genes are TRBV5-4 and TRBJ2-5, with D possibly being TRBD1 (6 bases). V lost 2 bases and J 2 bases, leaving 13 bases between the germline ends. The CDR3 is made up of 15 amino acids. Germline CDR1 SGHNT, CDR2 YYREEE (reference sequence). CDR3 nucleotides: TGTGCCAGCAGCTTACAGGGACGGTCACAAGAGACCCAGTACTTC. Translation: CASSLQGRSQETQYF.

This clone was counted between two and nine times. The chain recombines TRBV7-2 with TRBJ1-1; D is ambiguous. Germline loops: CDR1 SGHTA, CDR2 FQGNSA. Trimming removed 5 bases from V and 2 bases from J, with 12 bases in between. CDR3 size: 14 residues. The CDR3 DNA follows: TGTGCCAGCAGCATATGGCGGGGTAACACTGAAGCTTTCTTT. This gives the protein CASSIWRGNTEAFF.

This chain links TRBV6-5 with TRBJ1-1, with 10 bases that match TRBD1. J lost 3 bases, V lost 2 bases, and 3 bases had no gene match. This CDR3 is 15 amino acids long. The germline V gene has CDR1 MNHEY and CDR2 SVGAGI. CDR3 DNA: TGTGCCAGCAGTTACGCAGACAGGGGGCACACTGAAGCTTTCTTT. Its translation: CASSYADRGHTEAFF.

The chain has TRBV19 and TRBJ2-1, with TRBD2 matching 11 bases. Germline V CDR1 and CDR2: LNHDA, SQIVND (reference sequence). The CDR3 covers 17 residues. J was trimmed by 8 bases and V by 3 bases; bases with no gene match: 12. In DNA, the CDR3 is TGTGCCAGTAGTATCGGTAGCGGGGGGGCCCTCCCCCATGAGCAGTTCTTC. This sequence encodes CASSIGSGGALPHEQFF.

This clone was observed a few times. V gene TRBV18 combines with J gene TRBJ1-5, with 7 bases lining up with TRBD1. Germline V gene lookup returns CDR1 KGHSH and CDR2 LQKENI. The length of the CDR3 is 18 residues. V lost 1 base to trimming and J lost 3 bases; unmatched junction nucleotides: 12. CDR3 residues: CASSPRPGGQGVNQPQHF. For the CDR3, the DNA is TGTGCCAGCTCACCACGACCCGGAGGGCAGGGGGTCAATCAGCCCCAGCATTTT.

The rearrangement links TRBV9 to TRBJ1-1; maybe TRBD1 (5 bases). The germline V gene has CDR1 SGDLS and CDR2 YYNGEE. The CDR3 totals 14 residues. Trimming took 0 bases from V and 3 from J, leaving 9 bases between them. CDR3: CASSVEGIDTEAFF. For the CDR3, the DNA is TGTGCCAGCAGCGTAGAGGGGATCGACACTGAAGCTTTCTTT.

The rearrangement joins TRBV30 to TRBJ2-2; TRBD1 matches 10 bases. From germline, CDR1 is GTSNPN and CDR2 SVGIG (reference sequence). The V segment lost 5 bases and the J segment 4 bases; nucleotides outside the gene matches: 10. The CDR3 is made up of 16 amino acids. The CDR3 protein is CAWLGQGVSSTGELFF. The CDR3 DNA is TGTGCCTGGTTAGGACAGGGGGTATCGAGCACCGGGGAGCTGTTTTTT. The whole variable domain, filled in from reference TRBV30 and TRBJ2-2, reads SQTIHQWPATLVQPVGSPLSLECTVEGTSNPNLYWYRQAAGRGLQLLFYSVGIGQISSEVPQNLSASRPQDRQFILSSKKLLLSDSGFYLCAWLGQGVSSTGELFFGEGSRLTVL.

V and J are TRBV7-8 and TRBJ2-7, with D maybe TRBD2 (5 bases). This CDR3 is 16 amino acids long. CDR1 SGHVS and CDR2 FQNEAQ come from the germline V gene. Trimming cost V 1 base and J 2 bases, with 15 bases left between them. Here the CDR3 DNA reads TGTGCCAGCAGCTTAGGACCCGTGGACGGGACCTACGAGCAGTACTTC. Protein sequence: CASSLGPVDGTYEQYF.

This clone was observed a few times. The chain is built from TRBV13 and TRBJ2-1; 8 bases are shared with TRBD1. The CDR3 sequence is 15 residues long. CDR1 is PRHDT, CDR2 FYEKMQ, per germline (reference sequence). The V segment lost 4 bases and the J segment 3 bases; nucleotides outside the gene matches: 5. This CDR3 is CASSSGQAIYNEQFF. In nucleotides, the CDR3 is TGTGCCAGCAGCTCGGGACAGGCGATCTACAATGAGCAGTTCTTC.

The chain links TRBV6-5 to TRBJ1-1; TRBD1 agrees at 8 bases. Trimming cost V 2 bases and J 6 bases; bases outside gene matches: 11. The CDR3 extends over 16 amino acids. Germline V CDR1 and CDR2: MNHEY, SVGAGI. CDR3 sequence (DNA): TGTGCCAGCAGTTACGACGGACAGGGTTTAAACGCTGAAGCTTTCTTT. Translation gives CASSYDGQGLNAEAFF.

The chain employs TRBV6-1 and TRBJ1-4, with 7 nucleotides matching TRBD1. The germline CDR1 and CDR2 sequences are MNHNS and SASEGT. The trim removed 6 bases at V and 3 bases at J, leaving 7 bases unmatched. The CDR3 length is 15 residues. CDR3 amino acids: CASRPDRVANEKLFF. The CDR3 nucleotides read TGTGCCAGCAGGCCCGACAGGGTGGCTAATGAAAAACTGTTTTTT.